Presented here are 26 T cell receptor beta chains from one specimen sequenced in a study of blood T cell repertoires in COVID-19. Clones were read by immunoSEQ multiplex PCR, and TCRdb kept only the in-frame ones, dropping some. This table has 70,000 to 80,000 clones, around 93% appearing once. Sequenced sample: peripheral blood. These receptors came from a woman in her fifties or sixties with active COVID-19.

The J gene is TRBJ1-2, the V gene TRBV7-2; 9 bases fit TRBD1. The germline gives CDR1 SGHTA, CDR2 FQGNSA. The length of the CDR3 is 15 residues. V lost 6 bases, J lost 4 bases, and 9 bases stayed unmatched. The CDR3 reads CASRVGTGIGYGYTF. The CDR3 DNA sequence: TGTGCCAGCAGGGTGGGGACAGGGATCGGCTATGGCTACACCTTC.

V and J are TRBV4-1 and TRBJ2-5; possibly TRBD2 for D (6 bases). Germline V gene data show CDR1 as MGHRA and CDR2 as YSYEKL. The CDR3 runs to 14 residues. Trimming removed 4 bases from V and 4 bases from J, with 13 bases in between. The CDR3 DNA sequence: TGCGCCAGCAGCCCTGCCGGGAGCCCAGAGACCCAGTACTTC. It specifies CASSPAGSPETQYF.

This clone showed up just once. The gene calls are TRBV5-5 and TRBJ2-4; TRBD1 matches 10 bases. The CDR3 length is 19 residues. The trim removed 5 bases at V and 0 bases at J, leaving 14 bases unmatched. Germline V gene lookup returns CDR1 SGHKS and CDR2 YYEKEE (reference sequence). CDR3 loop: CASSFVSGQGILAKNIQYF. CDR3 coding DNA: TGTGCCAGCAGTTTTGTTTCGGGACAGGGGATTTTAGCCAAAAACATTCAGTACTTC.

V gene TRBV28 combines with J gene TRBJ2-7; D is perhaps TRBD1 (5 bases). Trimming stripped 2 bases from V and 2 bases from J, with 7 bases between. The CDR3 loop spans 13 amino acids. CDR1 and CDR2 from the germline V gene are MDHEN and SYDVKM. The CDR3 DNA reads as TGTGCCAGCAGTTTAACAGGCACCTACGAGCAGTACTTC. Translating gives CASSLTGTYEQYF.

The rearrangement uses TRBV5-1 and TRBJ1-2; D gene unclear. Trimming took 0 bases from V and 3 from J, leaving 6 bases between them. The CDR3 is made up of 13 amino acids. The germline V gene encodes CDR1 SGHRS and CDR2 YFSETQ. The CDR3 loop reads CASSLAGDYGYTF. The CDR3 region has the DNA TGCGCCAGCAGCTTGGCCGGGGACTATGGCTACACCTTC.

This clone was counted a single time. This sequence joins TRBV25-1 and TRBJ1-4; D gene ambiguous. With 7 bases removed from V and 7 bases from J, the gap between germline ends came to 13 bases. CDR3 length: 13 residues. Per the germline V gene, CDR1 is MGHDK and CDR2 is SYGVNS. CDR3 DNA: TGTGCCAGCAACCCGACTGCTTCTGAAAAACTGTTTTTT. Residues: CASNPTASEKLFF.

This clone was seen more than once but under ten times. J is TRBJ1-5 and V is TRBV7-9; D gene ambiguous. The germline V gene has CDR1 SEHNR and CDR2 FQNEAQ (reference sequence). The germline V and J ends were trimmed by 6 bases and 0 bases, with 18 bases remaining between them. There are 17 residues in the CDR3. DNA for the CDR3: TGTGCCAGCAGTCCCCATCTCGGCAGGTCTAGCAATCAGCCCCAGCATTTT. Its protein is CASSPHLGRSSNQPQHF.

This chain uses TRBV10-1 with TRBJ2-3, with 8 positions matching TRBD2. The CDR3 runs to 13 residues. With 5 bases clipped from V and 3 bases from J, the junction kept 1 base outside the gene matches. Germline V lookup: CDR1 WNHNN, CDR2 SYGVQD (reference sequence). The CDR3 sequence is CASSSGGTDTQYF. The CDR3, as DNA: TGCGCCAGCAGTTCGGGAGGGACAGATACGCAGTATTTT.

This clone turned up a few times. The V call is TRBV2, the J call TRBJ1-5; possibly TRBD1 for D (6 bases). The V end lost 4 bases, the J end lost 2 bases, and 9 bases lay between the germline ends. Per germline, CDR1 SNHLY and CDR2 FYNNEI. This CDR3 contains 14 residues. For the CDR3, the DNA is TGTGCCAGCAGTGGGACAGCCCGCAATCAGCCCCAGCATTTT. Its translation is CASSGTARNQPQHF.

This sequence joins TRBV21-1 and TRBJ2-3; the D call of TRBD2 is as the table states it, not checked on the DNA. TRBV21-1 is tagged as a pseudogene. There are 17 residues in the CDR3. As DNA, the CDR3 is TGTGCCAGCAGCAAAGGGGGAGCGCCAGGAACCACAGATACGCAGTATTTT. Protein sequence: CASSKGGAPGTTDTQYF.

This CDR3 is CASSLDRDRDAYQETQYF. The CDR3 nucleotides are TGTGCCAGCAGCTTAGATCGGGACAGGGACGCGTACCAAGAGACCCAGTACTTC. V usage is TRBV7-8 and J usage is TRBJ2-5; 9 bases fit TRBD1. Germline V gives CDR1 SGHVS, CDR2 FQNEAQ. This CDR3 contains 18 residues. Trimming took 1 base from V and 0 from J; bases not matched to a gene: 9.

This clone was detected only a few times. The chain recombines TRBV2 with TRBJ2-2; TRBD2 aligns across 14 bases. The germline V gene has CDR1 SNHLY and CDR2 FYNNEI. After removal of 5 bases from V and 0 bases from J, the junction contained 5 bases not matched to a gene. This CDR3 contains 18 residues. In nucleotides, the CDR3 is TGTGCCAGCAGTTTAACGGGACTAGCGGGGGCGAACACCGGGGAGCTGTTTTTT. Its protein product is CASSLTGLAGANTGELFF. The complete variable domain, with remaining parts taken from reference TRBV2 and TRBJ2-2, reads EPEVTQTPSHQVTQMGQEVILRCVPISNHLYFYWYRQILGQKVEFLVSFYNNEISEKSEIFDDQFSVERPDGSNFTLKIRSTKLEDSAMYFCASSLTGLAGANTGELFFGEGSRLTVL.

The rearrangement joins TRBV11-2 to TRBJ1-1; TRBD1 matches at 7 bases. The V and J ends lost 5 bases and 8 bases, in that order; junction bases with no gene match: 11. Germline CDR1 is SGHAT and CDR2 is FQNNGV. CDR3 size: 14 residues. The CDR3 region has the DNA TGTGCCAGCAGCGAGGGGGCCCTCATTCCCGAAGCTTTCTTT. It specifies CASSEGALIPEAFF.

The CDR3 here is CASTPARMNTEAFF. Here the CDR3 DNA reads TGTGCCAGTACCCCCGCCAGGATGAACACTGAAGCTTTCTTT. The J gene is TRBJ1-1, the V gene TRBV19; D is unclear. Germline V CDR1 and CDR2: LNHDA, SQIVND (reference sequence). Trimming pared 7 bases from V and 0 bases from J, leaving 12 bases between. The CDR3 has 14 residues.

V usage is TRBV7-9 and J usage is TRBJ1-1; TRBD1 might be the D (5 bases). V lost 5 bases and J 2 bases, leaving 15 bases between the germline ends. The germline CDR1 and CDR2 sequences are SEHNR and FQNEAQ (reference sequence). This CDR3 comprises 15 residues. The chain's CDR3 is CASSPRRDSNTEAFF. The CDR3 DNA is TGTGCCAGCAGCCCACGCCGGGACTCCAACACTGAAGCTTTCTTT.

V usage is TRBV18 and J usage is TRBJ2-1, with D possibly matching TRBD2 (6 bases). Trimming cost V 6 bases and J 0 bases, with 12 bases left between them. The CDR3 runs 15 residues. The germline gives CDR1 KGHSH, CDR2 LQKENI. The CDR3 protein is CASSGGPSSYNEQFF. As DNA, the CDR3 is TGTGCCAGCTCCGGGGGACCCAGCTCCTACAATGAGCAGTTCTTC.

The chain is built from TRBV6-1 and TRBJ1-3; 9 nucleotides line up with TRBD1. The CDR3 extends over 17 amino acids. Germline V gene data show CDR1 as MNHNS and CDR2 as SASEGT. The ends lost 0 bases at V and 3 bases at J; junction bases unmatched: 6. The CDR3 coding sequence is TGTGCCAGCAGTGAAGCTCTGGGACAGGGTTTTGGAAACACCATATATTTT. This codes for CASSEALGQGFGNTIYF.

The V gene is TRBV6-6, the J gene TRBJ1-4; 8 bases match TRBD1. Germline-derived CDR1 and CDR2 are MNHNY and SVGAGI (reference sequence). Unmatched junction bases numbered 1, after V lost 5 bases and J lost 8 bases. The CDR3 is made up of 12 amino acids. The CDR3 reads CASSRDREKLFF. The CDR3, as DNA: TGTGCCAGCAGTCGGGACAGGGAAAAACTGTTTTTT.

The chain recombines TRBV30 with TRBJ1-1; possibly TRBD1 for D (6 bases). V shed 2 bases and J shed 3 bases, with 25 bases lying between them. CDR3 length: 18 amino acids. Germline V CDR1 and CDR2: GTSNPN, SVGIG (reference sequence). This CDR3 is CAWSSPRQGPAVDTEAFF. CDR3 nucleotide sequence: TGTGCCTGGAGTTCCCCTCGGCAGGGGCCCGCCGTTGACACTGAAGCTTTCTTT.

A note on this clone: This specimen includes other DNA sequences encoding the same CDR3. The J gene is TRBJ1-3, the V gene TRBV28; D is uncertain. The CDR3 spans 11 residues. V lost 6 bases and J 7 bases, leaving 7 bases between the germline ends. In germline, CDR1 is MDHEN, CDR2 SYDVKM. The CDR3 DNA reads TGTGCCAGCAGGGGCGGGAACACCATATATTTT. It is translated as CASRGGNTIYF.

The CDR3, as DNA: TGTGCCAGCAGCAGGGGGGGCTCAGAAGCTTTCTTT. Protein sequence: CASSRGGSEAFF. The chain couples TRBV11-2 to TRBJ1-1; D is perhaps TRBD1 (6 bases). Germline V gene sequence: CDR1 SGHAT, CDR2 FQNNGV. Trimming pared 5 bases from V and 8 bases from J, leaving 12 bases between. The CDR3 has 12 residues.

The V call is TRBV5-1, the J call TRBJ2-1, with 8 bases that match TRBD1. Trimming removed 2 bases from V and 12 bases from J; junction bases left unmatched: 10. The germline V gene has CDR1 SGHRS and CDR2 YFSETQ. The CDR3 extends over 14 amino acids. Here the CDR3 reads CASSFSETGVGQFF. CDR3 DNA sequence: TGCGCCAGCAGCTTCTCCGAGACAGGGGTCGGGCAGTTCTTC.

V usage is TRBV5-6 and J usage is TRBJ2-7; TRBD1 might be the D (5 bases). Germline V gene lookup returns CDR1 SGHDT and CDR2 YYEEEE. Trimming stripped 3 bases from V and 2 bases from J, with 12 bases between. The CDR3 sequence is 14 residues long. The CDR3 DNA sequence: TGTGCCAGCAGCTCAGGGAAACCCCCCTACGAGCAGTACTTC. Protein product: CASSSGKPPYEQYF.

CDR3 loop: CASSLENSYEQYF. For the CDR3, the DNA is TGCGCCAGCAGCCTAGAAAACTCCTACGAGCAGTACTTC. This chain uses TRBV5-1 with TRBJ2-7; no definite D call. The germline gives CDR1 SGHRS, CDR2 YFSETQ. CDR3 size: 13 residues. Deletions cut 4 bases from V and 0 bases from J, with 8 bases between.

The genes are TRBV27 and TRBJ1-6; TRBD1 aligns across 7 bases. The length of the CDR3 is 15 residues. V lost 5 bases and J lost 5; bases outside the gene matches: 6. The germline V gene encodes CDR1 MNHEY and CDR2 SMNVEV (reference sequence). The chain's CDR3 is CASSTYRGDNSPLHF. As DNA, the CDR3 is TGTGCCAGCAGTACGTACAGGGGAGATAATTCACCCCTCCACTTT.

The CDR3 DNA reads as TGTGCCAGCAGTTCCCGGCCGACTAGCGCCTACGAGCAGTACTTC. It codes for CASSSRPTSAYEQYF. The chain is built from TRBV6-2 or TRBV6-3 and TRBJ2-7; TRBD2 matches at 8 bases. Germline trimming cut 4 bases from V and 2 bases from J; bases unmatched to any gene: 7. The germline V gene has CDR1 MNHEY and CDR2 SVGEGT. This CDR3 is built from 15 residues.